The 19 T cell receptor beta chains listed next were all sequenced from one sample in a study of blood T cell repertoires in COVID-19. Produced via immunoSEQ multiplex PCR; TCRdb's table is partial and in-frame only. The sample has 90,000 to 150,000 clones, approximately 80% seen once. The sequencing input was peripheral blood. The source is a human donor in a cohort sampled during active COVID-19.

This chain joins TRBV20-1 and TRBJ2-7; D call uncertain. Germline CDR1 and CDR2: DFQATT and SNEGSKA (reference sequence). This CDR3 has 14 residues. Between the trimmed V and J ends, which lost 3 bases and 7 bases, there was a span of 19 bases. The CDR3 DNA reads TGCAGTGCTAGTATCCAGGCTCGAAGTGGGGAGCAGTACTTC. This gives the protein CSASIQARSGEQYF.

This clone was observed a few times. This rearrangement joins TRBV6-5 to TRBJ1-5, with D possibly being TRBD1 (5 bases). V gave up 2 bases and J gave up 5 bases, with 7 bases separating them. Germline V gene lookup returns CDR1 MNHEY and CDR2 SVGAGI. CDR3 size: 13 residues. The CDR3 sequence: CASSYGRDQPQHF. The DNA of the CDR3 is TGTGCCAGCAGTTACGGCAGGGATCAGCCCCAGCATTTT.

This chain joins TRBV7-9 and TRBJ1-1, with 8 bases aligning to TRBD1. V gave up 5 bases and J gave up 4 bases; unmatched junction bases: 6. Germline CDR1 reads SEHNR; CDR2 reads FQNEAQ (reference sequence). There are 14 residues in the CDR3. CDR3 in DNA: TGTGCCAGCAGCACACAGGGGGTCCGCACTGAAGCTTTCTTT. Translating gives CASSTQGVRTEAFF. The complete variable domain, with remaining parts taken from reference TRBV7-9 and TRBJ1-1, reads DTGVSQNPRHKITKRGQNVTFRCDPISEHNRLYWYRQTLGQGPEFLTYFQNEAQLEKSRLLSDRFSAERPKGSFSTLEIQRTEQGDSAMYLCASSTQGVRTEAFFGQGTRLTVV.

The V call is TRBV12-1, the J call TRBJ2-3; TRBD2 is the table's D call, not checked against the DNA. TRBV12-1 is listed as a pseudogene. The CDR3 loop spans 15 amino acids. The CDR3 coding sequence is TGTGCCAGCAGCTTTGAGGTAGCGGGCACAGATACGCAGTATTTT. Translation: CASSFEVAGTDTQYF.

This chain links TRBV9 with TRBJ2-7; a possible D gene is TRBD1 (5 bases). The V end was cut by 3 bases, the J end by 6 bases, with 13 bases between. The germline V gene has CDR1 SGDLS and CDR2 YYNGEE. This CDR3 contains 13 residues. CDR3 amino acids: CASSGGLEVEQYF. The CDR3 DNA is TGTGCCAGCAGCGGGGGCCTTGAAGTCGAGCAGTACTTC.

This clone has just a few counts. The chain carries TRBV30 and TRBJ1-2; no reliable D call. Germline CDR1 is GTSNPN and CDR2 is SVGIG (reference sequence). The V and J ends lost 4 bases and 1 base respectively, with 13 bases between them. The CDR3 is made up of 14 amino acids. CDR3 loop: CAWTHTNLNYGYTF. The DNA for the CDR3 is TGTGCCTGGACTCACACCAACCTTAACTATGGCTACACCTTC.

The CDR3 loop is CASSLGQGVNYGYTF. The CDR3 DNA sequence: TGTGCCAGCAGCTTAGGACAGGGGGTAAACTATGGCTACACCTTC. This chain links TRBV11-2 with TRBJ1-2; 9 bases are a match to TRBD1. This CDR3 spans 15 amino acids. V was pared by 1 base and J by 2 bases, with 2 bases of the junction left unmatched. Germline V gene data show CDR1 as SGHAT and CDR2 as FQNNGV. Together with reference TRBV11-2 and TRBJ1-2, the CDR3 gives the full variable domain: EAGVAQSPRYKIIEKRQSVAFWCNPISGHATLYWYQQILGQGPKLLIQFQNNGVVDDSQLPKDRFSAERLKGVDSTLKIQPAKLEDSAVYLCASSLGQGVNYGYTFGSGTRLTVV.

This chain links TRBV30 with TRBJ1-1; D gene uncertain. Germline V gene data show CDR1 as GTSNPN and CDR2 as SVGIG (reference sequence). The CDR3 sequence is 13 residues long. V was shortened by 4 bases and J by 3 bases, with 12 bases between the two germline ends. CDR3 region: CAWTRTEDTEAFF. The CDR3 nucleotides read TGTGCCTGGACCAGAACGGAGGACACTGAAGCTTTCTTT.

The chain uses TRBV6-1 and TRBJ1-4, with TRBD1 as a possible D gene (5 bases). The germline gives CDR1 MNHNS, CDR2 SASEGT. The CDR3 loop spans 15 amino acids. Trimming took 3 bases from V and 7 from J, leaving 15 bases between them. The CDR3: CASSDRIGVTEKLFF. The CDR3 DNA reads TGTGCCAGCAGTGACAGGATAGGGGTTACTGAAAAACTGTTTTTT.

The chain recombines TRBV12-3 or TRBV12-4 with TRBJ1-2; 7 positions match TRBD1. The V gene end was trimmed by 3 bases and the J gene end by 8 bases; junction bases not matched to a gene: 6. This CDR3 is built from 13 residues. The CDR3 region is CASSLPRDSGYTF. Here the CDR3 DNA reads TGTGCCAGCAGTTTGCCTAGGGACAGCGGCTACACCTTC.

The gene calls are TRBV4-1 and TRBJ2-2; TRBD2 aligns across 9 bases. The junction had 8 bases not matched to a gene; V was cut back by 2 bases and J by 1 base. This CDR3 region has 18 residues. Per germline, CDR1 MGHRA and CDR2 YSYEKL. The CDR3 region has the DNA TGCGCCAGCAGCCAATTTAGCGGGGGCCTCCTGAACACCGGGGAGCTGTTTTTT. It is translated as CASSQFSGGLLNTGELFF.

This rearrangement joins TRBV6-2 or TRBV6-3 to TRBJ1-5; TRBD1 agrees at 12 bases. CDR3 length: 20 amino acids. V shed 0 bases, J shed 1 base, and the junction held 10 bases outside the gene matches. In germline, CDR1 is MNHEY, CDR2 SVGEGT. The CDR3 is CASSYSPGQGAGWSNQPQHF. For the CDR3, the DNA is TGTGCCAGCAGTTACTCGCCGGGACAGGGGGCGGGTTGGAGCAATCAGCCCCAGCATTTT.

V gene TRBV5-1 combines with J gene TRBJ1-2, with 11 bases identical to TRBD1. V shed 2 bases and J 6 bases; nucleotides not matched to a gene: 3. This CDR3 has 14 residues. CDR1 is SGHRS and CDR2 is YFSETQ in the germline V gene. This CDR3 reads CASSFGDRGDGYTF. DNA for the CDR3: TGCGCCAGCAGCTTCGGGGACAGGGGGGATGGCTACACCTTC.

V gene TRBV29-1 combines with J gene TRBJ2-1; 13 bases are shared with TRBD2. V shed 7 bases and J 3 bases; nucleotides not matched to a gene: 3. CDR3 length equals 14 residues. Germline assignment: CDR1 SQVTM and CDR2 ANQGSEA. The CDR3 is CSAGTSGDYNEQFF. The CDR3 DNA sequence: TGCAGCGCTGGGACTAGCGGGGACTACAATGAGCAGTTCTTC.

The chain has TRBV4-1 and TRBJ2-1; D uncertain. In germline, CDR1 is MGHRA, CDR2 YSYEKL. The germline V and J ends were trimmed by 0 bases and 7 bases, with 13 bases remaining between them. The CDR3 contains 15 residues. The CDR3 DNA reads as TGCGCCAGCAGCCAAGATAGAGAATTTCGGAATGAGCAGTTCTTC. This translates into CASSQDREFRNEQFF.

Here the CDR3 reads CASSLMTSAAYNEQFF. CDR3 in DNA: TGTGCCAGCTCACTCATGACTAGCGCTGCCTACAATGAGCAGTTCTTC. The V call is TRBV18, the J call TRBJ2-1; 8 positions agree with TRBD2. CDR1 KGHSH and CDR2 LQKENI come from the germline V gene. V was pared by 4 bases and J by 2 bases, with 7 bases of the junction left unmatched. The CDR3 is 16 residues long. Full variable domain (outside the CDR3, taken from reference TRBV18 and TRBJ2-1): NAGVMQNPRHLVRRRGQEARLRCSPMKGHSHVYWYRQLPEEGLKFMVYLQKENIIDESGMPKERFSAEFPKEGPSILRIQQVVRGDSAAYFCASSLMTSAAYNEQFFGPGTRLTVL.

The chain joins TRBV3-1 (or the pseudogene TRBV3-2) to TRBJ2-7; tentatively, D is TRBD1 (5 bases). The CDR3 covers 15 residues. V lost 1 base, J lost 2 bases, and 12 bases lay in between. Germline CDR1 is LGHDT and CDR2 is YNNKEL (reference sequence). The CDR3 bases are TGTGCCAGCAGCCAAGTTCAGGGCCCTCCCTACGAGCAGTACTTC. It specifies CASSQVQGPPYEQYF.

This clone was seen only a few times. This rearrangement joins TRBV2 to TRBJ2-7, with no clear D. Germline-derived CDR1 and CDR2 are SNHLY and FYNNEI. Trimming removed 6 bases at V and 7 bases at J, with 7 bases between. This CDR3 has 10 residues. In nucleotides, the CDR3 is TGTGCCAGCAGATCCGGGGAGCAGTACTTC. Translated, it gives CASRSGEQYF.

The chain joins TRBV27 to TRBJ2-7, with a weak D call TRBD2 (6 bases). Germline V gene data show CDR1 as MNHEY and CDR2 as SMNVEV (reference sequence). The CDR3 extends over 12 amino acids. Trimming took off 8 bases at V and 6 bases at J, with 14 bases between the two ends. The chain's CDR3 is CASRLGSGEQYF. CDR3 DNA: TGTGCCAGCCGACTAGGGTCTGGCGAGCAGTACTTC.